This is a list of T cell receptor beta chains from one sample in a study of technical replicates of blood from a few donors. Produced via immunoSEQ multiplex PCR; TCRdb's table is partial and in-frame only. This sample has some 80,000 clones, with nearly 98% found just once. Sequencing used T cells isolated from PBMCs. These receptors came from a human donor in good health. Each CDR3 is given with its conserved first and last residue. A D gene is named only where the DNA matches it firmly. The size of a clone is reported for some rows only, either as once, few or many, or as a class for expanded clones.

>TRBJ1-1|TRBV2|NA|NA
CASSVGGAFF
TGTGCCAGCAGTGTTGGAGGAGCTTTCTTT
>TRBJ2-1|TRBV4-3|TRBD2|NA
CASSGTSGYNEQFF
TGCGCCAGCAGCGGGACTAGCGGATACAATGAGCAGTTCTTC
>TRBJ2-1|TRBV28|NA|NA
CASSGPPGRFEQFF
TGTGCCAGCAGCGGCCCCCCAGGTCGGTTTGAGCAGTTCTTC
>TRBJ2-7|TRBV4-1|TRBD1|NA
CASTGQGVYEQYF
TGCGCCAGCACGGGACAGGGGGTCTACGAGCAGTACTTC
>TRBJ2-1|TRBV7-2|TRBD2|NA
CASSLALSGRNNNEQFF
TGTGCCAGCAGCTTAGCGCTGAGCGGGAGGAATAACAATGAGCAGTTCTTC
>TRBJ1-1|TRBV30|NA|NA
CAWTPSGYQGAFF
TGTGCCTGGACCCCATCAGGGTACCAGGGGGCTTTCTTT
>TRBJ1-2|TRBV28|NA|NA
CASSPQGTPSYGYTF
TGTGCCAGCAGTCCCCAAGGGACACCTTCCTATGGCTACACCTTC
>TRBJ2-7|TRBV7-7|NA|NA
CASSLNRDHEQYF
TGTGCCAGCAGCTTAAACAGGGACCACGAGCAGTACTTC
>TRBJ2-2|TRBV5-6|TRBD2|NA
CASSLLGLAVLSNTGELFF
TGTGCCAGCAGCCTCCTCGGTCTAGCGGTCCTTTCGAACACCGGGGAGCTGTTTTTT
>TRBJ1-2|TRBV30|NA|NA
CAWRLQGYGYTF
TGTGCCTGGAGACTACAGGGATATGGCTACACCTTC
>TRBJ1-2|TRBV28|NA|NA
CASRTPSDSAIYGYTF
TGTGCCAGCAGAACCCCCTCGGACAGCGCGATTTATGGCTACACCTTC
>TRBJ1-5|TRBV19|TRBD1|NA
CATKSGTASGADQPQHF
TGTGCCACTAAATCCGGGACAGCATCCGGGGCTGATCAGCCCCAGCATTTT
>TRBJ2-7|TRBV5-1|NA|few
CASSFLGSSYEQYF
TGCGCCAGCAGTTTCCTGGGGAGCTCCTACGAGCAGTACTTC
>TRBJ1-2|TRBV7-9|TRBD1|NA
CASSPGGGYGYTF
TGTGCCAGCAGCCCAGGGGGTGGCTATGGCTACACCTTC
>TRBJ2-2|TRBV27|TRBD2|NA
CASSLLGLAGITGELFF
TGTGCCAGCAGTTTACTCGGACTAGCGGGAATCACCGGGGAGCTGTTTTTT
>TRBJ2-7|TRBV27|NA|NA
CASSLGGATYEQYF
TGTGCCAGCAGTTTAGGGGGGGCCACCTACGAGCAGTACTTC
>TRBJ2-3|TRBV9|TRBD2|NA
CASSVGLAESTDTQYF
TGTGCCAGCAGCGTAGGTCTAGCGGAAAGCACAGATACGCAGTATTTT
>TRBJ2-2|TRBV7-9|NA|NA
CASSLAATGELFF
TGTGCCAGCAGCTTAGCAGCCACCGGGGAGCTGTTTTTT
>TRBJ1-5|TRBV7-8|TRBD1|NA
CASSPGTGTQPQHF
TGTGCCAGCAGCCCGGGGACAGGGACTCAGCCCCAGCATTTT
>TRBJ2-1|TRBV27|NA|once
CASSLFGGSSYNEQFF
TGTGCCAGCAGTTTATTTGGGGGGAGCTCCTACAATGAGCAGTTCTTC
>TRBJ2-1|TRBV15|NA|NA
CATSRVRGTSYNEQFF
TGTGCCACCAGCAGAGTTCGCGGGACCTCCTACAATGAGCAGTTCTTC
>TRBJ1-1|TRBV6-1|TRBD1|NA
CASIWTGVAFF
TGTGCCAGCATCTGGACAGGGGTTGCTTTCTTT
>TRBJ2-2|TRBV12-5|NA|once
CASGLVASTLLNTGELFF
TGTGCTAGTGGTTTGGTAGCTAGCACCCTCCTGAACACCGGGGAGCTGTTTTTT
>TRBJ2-5|TRBV19|TRBD1|NA
CASSNDREETQYF
TGTGCCAGTAGTAATGACAGGGAAGAGACCCAGTACTTC
>TRBJ2-7|TRBV5-4|NA|NA
CASSAGITYEQYF
TGTGCCAGCAGCGCCGGGATTACCTACGAGCAGTACTTC
>TRBJ1-5|TRBV7-2|NA|NA
CASSLANSNQPQHF
TGTGCCAGCAGCTTGGCAAATAGCAATCAGCCCCAGCATTTT
>TRBJ1-1|TRBV28|TRBD1|NA
CASSRSLGQGDTEAFF
TGTGCCAGCAGCCGGAGCTTGGGACAGGGGGACACTGAAGCTTTCTTT
>TRBJ2-5|TRBV29-1|NA|NA
CSVGRGPGETQYF
TGCAGCGTTGGGAGGGGCCCCGGGGAGACCCAGTACTTC
>TRBJ2-1|TRBV6-6|NA|NA
CASSKDSNEQFF
TGTGCCAGCAGCAAAGACTCCAATGAGCAGTTCTTC
>TRBJ2-1|TRBV10-2|NA|NA
CASSIWASDYYNEQFF
TGCGCCAGCAGTATCTGGGCTAGCGATTACTACAATGAGCAGTTCTTC
>TRBJ1-2|TRBV7-9|NA|NA
CASSLDRDGYTF
TGTGCCAGCAGCTTAGACAGGGATGGCTACACCTTC
>TRBJ2-5|TRBV14|TRBD2|NA
CASGLAGGETQYF
TGTGCCAGCGGACTAGCGGGAGGAGAGACCCAGTACTTC
>TRBJ2-1|TRBV2|NA|NA
CASFISTSGTGNEQFF
TGTGCCAGCTTCATATCTACTAGCGGGACAGGGAATGAGCAGTTCTTC
>TRBJ2-1|TRBV11-2|NA|NA
CASSLASGYNEQFF
TGTGCCAGCAGCTTAGCAAGCGGCTACAATGAGCAGTTCTTC
>TRBJ1-1|TRBV2|NA|NA
CASSWGTSRSTEAFF
TGTGCCAGCAGTTGGGGGACAAGCCGGTCCACTGAAGCTTTCTTT
>TRBJ2-2|TRBV7-2|TRBD2|NA
CASQTSGRTGELFF
TGTGCCAGCCAGACTAGCGGGAGAACCGGGGAGCTGTTTTTT
>TRBJ1-1|TRBV2|TRBD1|NA
CASRATGDKTEAFF
TGTGCCAGCAGAGCAACAGGGGATAAAACTGAAGCTTTCTTT
>TRBJ2-2|TRBV12-5|NA|NA
CASGFQGSAGELFF
TGTGCTAGTGGTTTCCAGGGGTCGGCCGGGGAGCTGTTTTTT
>TRBJ1-3|TRBV30|NA|NA
CAWSVPGGNTIYF
TGTGCCTGGAGTGTACCAGGGGGAAACACCATATATTTT
>TRBJ2-6|TRBV6-4|TRBD2|NA
CASSEGGTGANVLTF
TGTGCCAGCAGTGAGGGAGGGACTGGGGCCAACGTCCTGACTTTC
>TRBJ1-1|TRBV7-9|NA|NA
CASSARDVAAFF
TGTGCCAGCAGCGCAAGAGATGTCGCGGCTTTCTTT
>TRBJ1-1|TRBV5-1|NA|NA
CASSLGAGLGNTEAFF
TGCGCCAGCAGCTTGGGGGCAGGCCTCGGGAACACTGAAGCTTTCTTT
>TRBJ1-1|TRBV30|NA|NA
CAWAGSTEAFF
TGTGCCTGGGCGGGGAGCACTGAAGCTTTCTTT
>TRBJ1-5|TRBV5-6|NA|NA
CASSSTGSLNQPQHF
TGTGCCAGCAGCAGTACAGGGAGTCTCAATCAGCCCCAGCATTTT
>TRBJ2-7|TRBV28|NA|NA
CASRGPFYEQYF
TGTGCCAGCAGGGGGCCGTTCTACGAGCAGTACTTC
>TRBJ2-2|TRBV4-3|TRBD2|NA
CASSQLAGEGTGELFF
TGCGCCAGCAGCCAACTAGCGGGAGAGGGCACCGGGGAGCTGTTTTTT